The 10 T cell receptor beta chains given below trace back to one sample, sequenced in a study of blood T cell repertoires in COVID-19. The repertoire was sequenced with immunoSEQ multiplex PCR; TCRdb's copy has only in-frame clones and lacks some. The repertoire holds more than 55,000 clones, with about four fifths as singletons. The sample consisted of peripheral blood. The receptors stem from a woman aged 45-59 years with active or convalescent COVID-19.

In this sample, this clone turned up once. V is TRBV7-3 and J is TRBJ1-1; 7 nucleotides match TRBD1. CDR1 is SGHTA and CDR2 is FQGTGA in the germline V gene. V gave up 2 bases and J gave up 1 base; unmatched junction bases: 1. The CDR3 has 14 amino acids. This chain's CDR3 is CASSLDRANTEAFF. CDR3 in DNA: TGTGCCAGCAGCTTAGACAGGGCGAACACTGAAGCTTTCTTT.

The rearrangement joins TRBV6-5 to TRBJ1-3, with D tentatively TRBD1 (5 bases). This CDR3 region has 13 residues. Germline values: CDR1 MNHEY, CDR2 SVGAGI. Trimming pared 6 bases from V and 4 bases from J, leaving 10 bases between. In DNA, the CDR3 is TGTGCCAGCAGATGGGGCAACGGAAACACCATATATTTT. It encodes CASRWGNGNTIYF.

This clone has only one observation. CDR3 loop: CASSPRLAVSYEQYF. The CDR3 bases are TGTGCCAGCAGTCCGAGACTAGCGGTCTCCTACGAGCAGTACTTC. The rearrangement links TRBV6-5 to TRBJ2-7; the match to TRBD2 covers 9 bases. The V gene end was trimmed by 5 bases and the J gene end by 0 bases; junction bases not matched to a gene: 5. CDR3 length: 15 amino acids. Germline V gives CDR1 MNHEY, CDR2 SVGAGI.

CDR3 DNA: TGTGCCAGCAGCTCTGAAGCGGGCACTAGCACAGATACGCAGTATTTT. Translating gives CASSSEAGTSTDTQYF. The chain recombines TRBV5-4 with TRBJ2-3; tentative D call: TRBD2 (6 bases). Trimming took off 3 bases at V and 0 bases at J, with 14 bases between the two ends. Germline V gene sequence: CDR1 SGHNT, CDR2 YYREEE (reference sequence). The CDR3 has 16 residues.

V is TRBV10-3 and J is TRBJ1-2, with 11 nucleotides matching TRBD1. Germline assignment: CDR1 ENHRY and CDR2 SYGVKD. Trimming removed 4 bases from V and 4 bases from J; junction bases left unmatched: 14. CDR3 length: 18 residues. The CDR3 DNA reads TGTGCCATCAGTGGGGATCCGGGACAGGGGGTTGAGGGCTATGGCTACACCTTC. Translating it yields CAISGDPGQGVEGYGYTF.

The chain links TRBV5-4 to TRBJ2-3; 8 nucleotides line up with TRBD2. This CDR3 has 15 amino acids. Germline CDR1 SGHNT, CDR2 YYREEE (reference sequence). Unmatched junction bases numbered 8, after V lost 4 bases and J lost 4 bases. The CDR3 DNA is TGTGCCAGCAGCCCGGGGGGGGGCGTGCCAGATACGCAGTATTTT. Its protein product is CASSPGGGVPDTQYF.

The rearrangement joins TRBV7-9 to TRBJ1-5; D unresolved. The CDR3 totals 15 residues. The ends were cut back, 3 bases at V and 6 bases at J, with 15 bases in the middle. Germline V gene data show CDR1 as SEHNR and CDR2 as FQNEAQ (reference sequence). This CDR3 reads CASSLSTGVGQPQHF. DNA of the CDR3: TGTGCCAGCAGCTTGAGTACGGGAGTAGGTCAGCCCCAGCATTTT.

This clone appeared a few times. V is TRBV20-1 and J is TRBJ2-7, with TRBD1 matching over 8 bases. There are 13 residues in the CDR3. The V segment lost 3 bases and the J segment 3 bases; nucleotides outside the gene matches: 4. Germline CDR1 and CDR2: DFQATT and SNEGSKA (reference sequence). Here the CDR3 reads CSASARGRYEQYF. CDR3 nucleotides: TGCAGTGCTAGTGCCAGGGGGCGCTACGAGCAGTACTTC.

The chain is built from TRBV11-2 and TRBJ1-6; D is unclear. V was shortened by 1 base and J by 3 bases, with 7 bases between the two germline ends. The CDR3 is made up of 15 amino acids. From germline, CDR1 is SGHAT and CDR2 FQNNGV. In DNA form, the CDR3 reads TGTGCCAGCAGCTTAGGAGGGAACTATAATTCACCCCTCCACTTT. Its protein is CASSLGGNYNSPLHF.

The chain combines TRBV18 with TRBJ1-2, with a tentative D call TRBD1 (6 bases). V dropped 6 bases and J dropped 2 bases, with 16 bases sitting between them. The CDR3 runs 15 residues. Germline lookup yields CDR1 KGHSH and CDR2 LQKENI. The CDR3 spells CASSPGSGANYGYTF. CDR3 coding DNA: TGTGCCAGCTCGCCGGGGTCAGGGGCGAACTATGGCTACACCTTC.